The present T cell receptor (beta chain) was sequenced within a study of shared clonotypes between healthy human individuals. Study outcomes and limitations: Donor clonotype sharing was expected to depend on sequencing depth. In contrast to clonotypes shared by all four donors, non-shared clonotypes had lower generation probabilities.

This CDR3 is 18 amino acids long. The V and J ends lost 1 base and 1 base respectively, with 17 bases between them. Looked up from germline, CDR1 is MGHRA and CDR2 is YSYEKL. In the source study's methods: Because ImmunoSEQ provided only junction sequences with no quality scores, the filtering differed. The assay was immunoSEQ multiplex PCR, and TCRdb's table has in-frame clones only and misses some. V and J calls and clone size come straight from that table; D and trimming were deduced from the DNA. Among a few hundred thousand clones listed, 70% to 75% were seen once. Notes on this clone: Antigen: not known.

The source material was memory CD4+ T cells sorted from blood. Subset reported: CD45RA-negative fraction. The rearrangement joins TRBV4-1 to TRBJ2-4, with D perhaps being TRBD1 or TRBD2 (7 bases each). This clonotype was obtained from a man in his thirties or forties in good health. CDR3 DNA: TGCGCCAGCAGCCAAGGAGGGGGCGGGGGTTCGGCCAAAAACATTCAGTACTTC. Encoded protein: CASSQGGGGGSAKNIQYF.